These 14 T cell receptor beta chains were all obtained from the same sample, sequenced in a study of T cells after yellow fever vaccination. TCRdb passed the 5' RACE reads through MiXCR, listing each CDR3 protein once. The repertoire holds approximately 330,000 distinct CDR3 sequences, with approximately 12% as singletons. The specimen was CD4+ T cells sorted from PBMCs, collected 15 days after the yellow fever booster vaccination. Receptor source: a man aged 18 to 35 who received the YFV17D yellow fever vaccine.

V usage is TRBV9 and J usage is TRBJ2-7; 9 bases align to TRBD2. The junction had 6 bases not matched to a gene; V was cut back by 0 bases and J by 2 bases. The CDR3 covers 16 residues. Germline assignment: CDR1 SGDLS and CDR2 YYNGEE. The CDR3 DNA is TGTGCCAGCAGCGTAGAGGAGCGGGGGGTTACCTACGAGCAGTACTTC. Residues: CASSVEERGVTYEQYF.

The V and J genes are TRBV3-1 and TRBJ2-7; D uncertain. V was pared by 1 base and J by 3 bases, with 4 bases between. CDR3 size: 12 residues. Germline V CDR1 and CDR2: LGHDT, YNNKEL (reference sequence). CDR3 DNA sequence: TGTGCCAGCAGCCAAGTAGGCTACGAGCAGTACTTC. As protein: CASSQVGYEQYF.

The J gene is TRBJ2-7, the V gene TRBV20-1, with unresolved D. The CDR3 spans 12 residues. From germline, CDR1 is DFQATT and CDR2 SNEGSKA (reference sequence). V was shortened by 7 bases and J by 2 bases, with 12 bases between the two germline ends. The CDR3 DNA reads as TGCAGTGTCGTCTCCCGGGCCTACGAGCAGTACTTC. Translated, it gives CSVVSRAYEQYF.

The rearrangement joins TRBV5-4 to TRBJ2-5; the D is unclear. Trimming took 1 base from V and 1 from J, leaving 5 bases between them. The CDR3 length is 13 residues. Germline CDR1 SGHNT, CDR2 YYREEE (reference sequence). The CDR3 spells CASSLFAQETQYF. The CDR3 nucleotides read TGTGCCAGCAGCTTGTTCGCCCAAGAGACCCAGTACTTC.

Here the CDR3 DNA reads TGCGCCAGCAGCGCCGACAGGGGAGGAGCGGAAAAACTGTTTTTT. Its translation is CASSADRGGAEKLFF. V gene TRBV5-1 combines with J gene TRBJ1-4; 8 nucleotides match TRBD1. J was trimmed by 8 bases and V by 4 bases; bases with no gene match: 10. Looked up from germline, CDR1 is SGHRS and CDR2 is YFSETQ. There are 15 residues in the CDR3. The full variable domain, its missing parts supplied by reference TRBV5-1 and TRBJ1-4, is KAGVTQTPRYLIKTRGQQVTLSCSPISGHRSVSWYQQTPGQGLQFLFEYFSETQRNKGNFPGRFSGRQFSNSRSEMNVSTLELGDSALYLCASSADRGGAEKLFFGSGTQLSVL.

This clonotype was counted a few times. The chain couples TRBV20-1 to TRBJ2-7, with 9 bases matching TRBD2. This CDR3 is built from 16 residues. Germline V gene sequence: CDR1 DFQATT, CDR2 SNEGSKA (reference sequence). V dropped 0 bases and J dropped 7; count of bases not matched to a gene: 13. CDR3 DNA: TGCAGTGCTAGAGATATGACCAATAGCGGGGGCTTTGAGCAGTACGTC. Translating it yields CSARDMTNSGGFEQYV.

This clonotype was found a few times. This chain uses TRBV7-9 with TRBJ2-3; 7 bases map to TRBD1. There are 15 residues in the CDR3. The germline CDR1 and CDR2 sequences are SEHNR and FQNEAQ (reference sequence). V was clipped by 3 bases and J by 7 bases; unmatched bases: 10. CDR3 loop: CASSFSTGTAHTQYF. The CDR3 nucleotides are TGTGCCAGCAGCTTCAGTACGGGGACAGCCCATACGCAGTATTTT.

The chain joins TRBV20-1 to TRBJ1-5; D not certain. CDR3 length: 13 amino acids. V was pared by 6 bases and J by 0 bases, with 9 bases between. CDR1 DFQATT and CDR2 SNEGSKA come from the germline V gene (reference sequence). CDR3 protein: CSAEGYSNQPQHF. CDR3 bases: TGCAGTGCCGAAGGCTATAGCAATCAGCCCCAGCATTTT.

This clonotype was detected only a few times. Written as DNA, the CDR3 is TGTGCCAGCTCACCACCGAAGCACGGGGCATCTGGAAACACCATATATTTT. It is translated as CASSPPKHGASGNTIYF. The chain employs TRBV18 and TRBJ1-3, with a possible D match to TRBD1 (5 bases). Germline-derived CDR1 and CDR2 are KGHSH and LQKENI. Trimming shortened V by 0 bases and J by 1 base, and 13 bases separated the two germline ends. There are 17 residues in the CDR3.

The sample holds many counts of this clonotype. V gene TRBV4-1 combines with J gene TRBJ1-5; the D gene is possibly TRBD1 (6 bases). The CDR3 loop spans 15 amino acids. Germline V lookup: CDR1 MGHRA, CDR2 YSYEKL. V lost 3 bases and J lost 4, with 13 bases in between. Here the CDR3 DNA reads TGCGCCAGCAGCCAGGGGGCCAGCGCTAATCAGCCCCAGCATTTT. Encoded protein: CASSQGASANQPQHF.

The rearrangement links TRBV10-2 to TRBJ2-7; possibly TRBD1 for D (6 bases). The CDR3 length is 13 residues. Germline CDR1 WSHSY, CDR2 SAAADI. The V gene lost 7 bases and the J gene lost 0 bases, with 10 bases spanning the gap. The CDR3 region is CASIRTDSYEQYF. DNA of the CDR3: TGCGCCAGCATTCGGACAGACTCCTACGAGCAGTACTTC.

CDR3 coding DNA: TGCAGTGCTAGTAACGGATACAGGAATCAGCCCCAGCATTTT. Protein sequence: CSASNGYRNQPQHF. The rearrangement joins TRBV20-1 to TRBJ1-5, with a weak D call TRBD1 (5 bases). V was pared by 3 bases and J by 4 bases, with 13 bases between. The CDR3 consists of 14 residues. Germline V gives CDR1 DFQATT, CDR2 SNEGSKA (reference sequence).

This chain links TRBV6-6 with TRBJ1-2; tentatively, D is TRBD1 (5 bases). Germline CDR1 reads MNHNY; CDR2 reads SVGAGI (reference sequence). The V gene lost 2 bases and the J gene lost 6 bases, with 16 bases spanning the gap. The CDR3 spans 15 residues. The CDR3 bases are TGTGCCAGCAGTTACGAGGGACTCGGCCGCCATGGCTACACCTTC. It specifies CASSYEGLGRHGYTF.

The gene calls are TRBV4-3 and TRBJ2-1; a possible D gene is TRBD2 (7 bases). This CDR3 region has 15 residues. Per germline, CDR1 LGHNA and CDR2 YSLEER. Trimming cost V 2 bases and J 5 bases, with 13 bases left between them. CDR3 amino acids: CASSQWRGGDNEQFF. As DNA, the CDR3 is TGCGCCAGCAGCCAATGGAGGGGGGGGGACAATGAGCAGTTCTTC.